This T cell receptor beta chain was identified during a study of cytomegalovirus exposure and HLA in healthy donors. Overall study context: Previous work identified roughly 110 million unique TCR beta sequences from roughly 180 million T cells. Points from the study as a whole: Researchers reported from a later analysis that most CMV-associated TCR beta chains appeared HLA-restricted. Researchers left out some V segments, among them TRBV6-2 and TRBV6-3, as indistinguishable.

Per germline, CDR1 SEHNR and CDR2 FQNEAQ (reference sequence). CDR3 size: 14 residues. With 1 base removed from V and 7 bases from J, the gap between germline ends came to 14 bases. PCR employed 60 Vbeta and 13 Jbeta primers. Some clones are missing from TCRdb's copy, which holds only in-frame ones; the method was immunoSEQ multiplex PCR. The ten top clones account for less than 1%, within a sample of about 190,000 clones. A remark on this clone: As yet, its antigen is unknown.

The origin of this receptor is a woman aged 30 to 39 in good health and CMV-seropositive. The gene calls are TRBV7-9 and TRBJ2-7, with D perhaps TRBD2 (7 bases). Sequenced: PBMCs. The CDR3 DNA is TGTGCCAGCAGCTTAGGAGGGGGGGGAGTTGAGCAGTACTTC. Protein product: CASSLGGGGVEQYF.